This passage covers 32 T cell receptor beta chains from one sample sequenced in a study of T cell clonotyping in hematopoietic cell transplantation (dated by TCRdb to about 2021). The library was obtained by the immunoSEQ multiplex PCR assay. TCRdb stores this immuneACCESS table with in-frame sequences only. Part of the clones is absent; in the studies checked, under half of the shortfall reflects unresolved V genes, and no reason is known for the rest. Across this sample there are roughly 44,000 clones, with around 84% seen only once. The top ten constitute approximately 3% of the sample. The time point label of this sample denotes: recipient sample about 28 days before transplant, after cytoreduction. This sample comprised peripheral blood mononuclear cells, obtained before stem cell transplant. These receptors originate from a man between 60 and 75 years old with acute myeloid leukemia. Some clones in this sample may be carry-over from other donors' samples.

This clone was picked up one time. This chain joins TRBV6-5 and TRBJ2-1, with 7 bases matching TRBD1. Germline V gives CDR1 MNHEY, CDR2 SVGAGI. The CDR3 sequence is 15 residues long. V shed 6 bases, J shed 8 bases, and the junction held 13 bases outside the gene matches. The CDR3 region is CASRRDRVAHDEQFF. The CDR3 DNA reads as TGTGCCAGCAGAAGAGACAGGGTTGCTCACGATGAGCAGTTCTTC.

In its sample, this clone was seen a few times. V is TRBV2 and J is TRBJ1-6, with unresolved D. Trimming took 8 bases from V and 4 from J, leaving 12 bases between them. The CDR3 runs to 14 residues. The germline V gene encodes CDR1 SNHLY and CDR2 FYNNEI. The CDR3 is CASSNGRYNSPLHF. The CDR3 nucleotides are TGTGCCAGCTCCAACGGCAGGTATAATTCACCCCTCCACTTT.

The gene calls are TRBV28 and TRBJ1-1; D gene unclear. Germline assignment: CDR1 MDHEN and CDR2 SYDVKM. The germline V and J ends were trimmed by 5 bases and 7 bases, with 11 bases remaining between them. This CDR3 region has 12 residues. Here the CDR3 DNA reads TGTGCCAGCAGTGGGAGACTATTTGAAGCTTTCTTT. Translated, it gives CASSGRLFEAFF.

CDR3 sequence reads: CAIRETGGIYEQYF. CDR3 bases: TGTGCCATCAGGGAGACAGGGGGCATCTACGAGCAGTACTTC. The V call is TRBV10-3, the J call TRBJ2-7; 10 bases align to TRBD1. Losses at the gene ends were 6 bases for V and 3 bases for J; bases not matched to a gene: 5. The germline gives CDR1 ENHRY, CDR2 SYGVKD. The CDR3 is 14 amino acids.

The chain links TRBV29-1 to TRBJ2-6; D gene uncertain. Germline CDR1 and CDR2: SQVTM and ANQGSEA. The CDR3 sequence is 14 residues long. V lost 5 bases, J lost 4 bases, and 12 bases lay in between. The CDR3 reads CSVLGLAGANVLTF. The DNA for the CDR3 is TGCAGCGTTCTCGGCTTAGCCGGGGCCAACGTCCTGACTTTC. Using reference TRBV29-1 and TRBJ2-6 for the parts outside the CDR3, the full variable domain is SAVISQKPSRDICQRGTSLTIQCQVDSQVTMMFWYRQQPGQSLTLIATANQGSEATYESGFVIDKFPISRPNLTFSTLTVSNMSPEDSSIYLCSVLGLAGANVLTFGAGSRLTVL.

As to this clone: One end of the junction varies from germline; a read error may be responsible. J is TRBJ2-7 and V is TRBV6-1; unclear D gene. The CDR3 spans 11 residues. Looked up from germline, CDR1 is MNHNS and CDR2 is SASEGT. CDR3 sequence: CASREDYEQYF. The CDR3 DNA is TGTGCCAGCAGAGAAGACTACGAGCAGTACTTC.

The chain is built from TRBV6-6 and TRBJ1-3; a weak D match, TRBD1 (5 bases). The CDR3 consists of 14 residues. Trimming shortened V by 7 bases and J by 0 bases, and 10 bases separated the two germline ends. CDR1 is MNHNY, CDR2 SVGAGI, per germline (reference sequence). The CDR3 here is CASIGGGSGNTIYF. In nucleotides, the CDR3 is TGTGCCAGCATTGGGGGGGGCTCTGGAAACACCATATATTTT.

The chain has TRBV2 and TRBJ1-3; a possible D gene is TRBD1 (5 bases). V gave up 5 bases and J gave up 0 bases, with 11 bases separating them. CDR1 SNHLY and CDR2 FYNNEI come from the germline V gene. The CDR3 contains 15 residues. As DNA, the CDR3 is TGTGCCAGCAGTATTGACAGCCGCTCTGGAAACACCATATATTTT. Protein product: CASSIDSRSGNTIYF.

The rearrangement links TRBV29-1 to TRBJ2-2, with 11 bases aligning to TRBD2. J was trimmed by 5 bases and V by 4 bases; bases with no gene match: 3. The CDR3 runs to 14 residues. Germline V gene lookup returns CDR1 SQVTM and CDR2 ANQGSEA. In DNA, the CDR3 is TGCAGCGTTGCCCTAGCGGGGGGAACCGGGGAGCTGTTTTTT. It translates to CSVALAGGTGELFF.

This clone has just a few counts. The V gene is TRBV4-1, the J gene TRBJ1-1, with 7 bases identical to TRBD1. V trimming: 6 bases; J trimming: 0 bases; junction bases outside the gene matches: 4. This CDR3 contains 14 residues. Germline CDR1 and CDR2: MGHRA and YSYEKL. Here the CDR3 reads CASRQDRLNTEAFF. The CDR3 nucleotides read TGCGCCAGCAGACAGGACAGGCTGAACACTGAAGCTTTCTTT.

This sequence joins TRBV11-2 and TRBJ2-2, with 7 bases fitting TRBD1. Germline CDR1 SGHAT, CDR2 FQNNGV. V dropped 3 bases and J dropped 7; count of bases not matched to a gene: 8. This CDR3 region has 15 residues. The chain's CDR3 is CASSLLTGSGGELFF. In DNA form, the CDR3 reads TGTGCCAGCAGCTTGTTGACAGGGAGTGGCGGGGAGCTGTTTTTT. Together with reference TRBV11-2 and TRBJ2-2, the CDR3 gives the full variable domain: EAGVAQSPRYKIIEKRQSVAFWCNPISGHATLYWYQQILGQGPKLLIQFQNNGVVDDSQLPKDRFSAERLKGVDSTLKIQPAKLEDSAVYLCASSLLTGSGGELFFGEGSRLTVL.

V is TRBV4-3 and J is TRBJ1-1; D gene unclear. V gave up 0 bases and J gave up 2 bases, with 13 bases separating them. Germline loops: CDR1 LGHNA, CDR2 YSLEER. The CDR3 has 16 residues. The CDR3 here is CASSQESRRVNTEAFF. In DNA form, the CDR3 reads TGCGCCAGCAGCCAAGAATCTCGTCGAGTTAACACTGAAGCTTTCTTT.

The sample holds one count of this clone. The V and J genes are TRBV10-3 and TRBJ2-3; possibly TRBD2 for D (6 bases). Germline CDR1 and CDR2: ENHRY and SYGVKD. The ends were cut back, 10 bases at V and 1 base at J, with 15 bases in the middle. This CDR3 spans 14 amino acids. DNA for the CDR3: TGTGCCACAAACGGGGGATTCGGCACAGATACGCAGTATTTT. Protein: CATNGGFGTDTQYF.

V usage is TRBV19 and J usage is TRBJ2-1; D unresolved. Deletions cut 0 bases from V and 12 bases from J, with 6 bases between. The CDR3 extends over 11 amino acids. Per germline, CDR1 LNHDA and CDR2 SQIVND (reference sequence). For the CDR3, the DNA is TGTGCCAGTAGTATAGAGCGGACGCAGTTCTTC. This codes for CASSIERTQFF.

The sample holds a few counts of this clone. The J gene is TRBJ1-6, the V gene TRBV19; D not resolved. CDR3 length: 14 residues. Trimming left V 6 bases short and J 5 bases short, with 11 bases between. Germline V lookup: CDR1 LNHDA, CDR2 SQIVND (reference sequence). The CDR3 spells CASRRSQDNSPLHF. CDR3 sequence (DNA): TGTGCCAGTAGGAGGAGCCAGGATAATTCACCCCTCCACTTT. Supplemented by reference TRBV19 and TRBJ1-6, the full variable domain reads DGGITQSPKYLFRKEGQNVTLSCEQNLNHDAMYWYRQDPGQGLRLIYYSQIVNDFQKGDIAEGYSVSREKKESFPLTVTSAQKNPTAFYLCASRRSQDNSPLHFGNGTRLTVT.

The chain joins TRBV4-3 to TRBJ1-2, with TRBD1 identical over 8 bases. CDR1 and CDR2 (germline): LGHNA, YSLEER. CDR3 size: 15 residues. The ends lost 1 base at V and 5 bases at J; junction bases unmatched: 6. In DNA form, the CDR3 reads TGCGCCAGCAGCCAAGCTGGACAGGGCATGTATGGCTACACCTTC. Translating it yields CASSQAGQGMYGYTF.

The CDR3 protein is CASSPGTSFRETQYF. Written as DNA, the CDR3 is TGTGCCAGCAGCCCCGGGACTAGCTTTCGGGAGACCCAGTACTTC. The chain has TRBV14 and TRBJ2-5; 9 nucleotides line up with TRBD2. The CDR3 runs 15 residues. Trimming at V came to 4 bases and at J to 5 bases, leaving 8 bases not matched to a gene. Germline V gene sequence: CDR1 SGHDN, CDR2 FVKESK.

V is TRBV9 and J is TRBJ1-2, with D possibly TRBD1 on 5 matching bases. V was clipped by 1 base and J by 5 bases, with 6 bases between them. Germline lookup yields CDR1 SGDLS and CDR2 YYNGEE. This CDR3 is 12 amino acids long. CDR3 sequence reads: CASSVTGYGYTF. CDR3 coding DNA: TGTGCCAGCAGCGTAACAGGATATGGCTACACCTTC.

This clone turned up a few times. The CDR3 nucleotides are TGTGCCAGCAGCCAGTTGACAGGGTCAGATTATGGCTACACCTTC. Translation: CASSQLTGSDYGYTF. The chain is built from TRBV14 and TRBJ1-2; 7 positions match TRBD1. The J segment lost 5 bases and the V segment lost 3 bases, leaving 9 bases of the junction unmatched. This CDR3 is built from 15 residues. Per germline, CDR1 SGHDN and CDR2 FVKESK.

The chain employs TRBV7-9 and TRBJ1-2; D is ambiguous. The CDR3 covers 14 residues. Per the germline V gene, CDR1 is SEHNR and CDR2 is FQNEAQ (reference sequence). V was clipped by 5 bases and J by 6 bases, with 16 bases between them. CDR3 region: CASSPKERGDGYTF. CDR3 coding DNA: TGTGCCAGCAGCCCGAAGGAACGGGGAGATGGCTACACCTTC.

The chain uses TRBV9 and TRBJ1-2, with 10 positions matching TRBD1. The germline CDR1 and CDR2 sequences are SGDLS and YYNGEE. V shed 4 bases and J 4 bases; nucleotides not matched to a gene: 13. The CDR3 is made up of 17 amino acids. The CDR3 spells CASSSRQGAFGLYGYTF. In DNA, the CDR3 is TGTGCCAGCAGCTCCCGACAGGGGGCCTTTGGCCTCTATGGCTACACCTTC.

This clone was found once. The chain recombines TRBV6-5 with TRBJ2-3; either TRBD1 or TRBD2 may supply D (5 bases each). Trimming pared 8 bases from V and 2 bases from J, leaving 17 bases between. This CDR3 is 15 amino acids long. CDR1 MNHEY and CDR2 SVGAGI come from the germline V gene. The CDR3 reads CASRRGPGPTDTQYF. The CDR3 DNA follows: TGTGCCAGCCGCCGGGGACCGGGGCCCACAGATACGCAGTATTTT.

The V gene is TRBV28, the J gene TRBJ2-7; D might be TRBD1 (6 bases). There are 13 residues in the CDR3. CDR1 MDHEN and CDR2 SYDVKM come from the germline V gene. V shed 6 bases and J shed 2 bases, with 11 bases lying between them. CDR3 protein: CASSPRTAYEQYF. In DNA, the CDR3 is TGTGCCAGCAGCCCGAGGACAGCCTACGAGCAGTACTTC.

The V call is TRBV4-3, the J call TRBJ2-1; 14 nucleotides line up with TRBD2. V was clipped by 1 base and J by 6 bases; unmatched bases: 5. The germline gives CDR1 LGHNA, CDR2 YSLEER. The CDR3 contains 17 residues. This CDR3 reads CASSQGLAGGRSNEQFF. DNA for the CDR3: TGCGCCAGCAGCCAAGGACTAGCGGGGGGGCGAAGCAATGAGCAGTTCTTC.

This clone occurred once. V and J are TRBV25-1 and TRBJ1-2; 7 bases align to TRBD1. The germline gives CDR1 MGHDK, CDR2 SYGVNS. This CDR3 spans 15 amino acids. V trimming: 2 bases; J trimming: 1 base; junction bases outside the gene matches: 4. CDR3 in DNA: TGTGCCAGCAGTGAACCGGGACAGATTAACTATGGCTACACCTTC. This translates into CASSEPGQINYGYTF.

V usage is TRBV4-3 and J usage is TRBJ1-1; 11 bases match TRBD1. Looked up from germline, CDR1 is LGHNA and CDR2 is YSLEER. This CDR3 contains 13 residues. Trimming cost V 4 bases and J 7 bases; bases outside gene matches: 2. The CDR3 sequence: CASSRGTGGEAFF. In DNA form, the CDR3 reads TGCGCCAGCAGCCGCGGGACAGGGGGTGAAGCTTTCTTT.

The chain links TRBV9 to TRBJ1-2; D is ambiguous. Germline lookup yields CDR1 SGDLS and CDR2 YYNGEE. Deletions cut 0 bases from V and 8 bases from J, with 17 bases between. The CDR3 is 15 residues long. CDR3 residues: CASSVGAEPSGGYTF. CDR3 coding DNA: TGTGCCAGCAGCGTAGGAGCAGAACCATCAGGCGGCTACACCTTC.

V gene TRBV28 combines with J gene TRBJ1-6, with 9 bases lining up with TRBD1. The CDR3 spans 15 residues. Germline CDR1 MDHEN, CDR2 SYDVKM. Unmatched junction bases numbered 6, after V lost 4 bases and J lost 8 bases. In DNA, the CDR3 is TGTGCCAGCAGTTCGGGGACAGGGCTGTATTCACCCCTCCACTTT. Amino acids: CASSSGTGLYSPLHF.

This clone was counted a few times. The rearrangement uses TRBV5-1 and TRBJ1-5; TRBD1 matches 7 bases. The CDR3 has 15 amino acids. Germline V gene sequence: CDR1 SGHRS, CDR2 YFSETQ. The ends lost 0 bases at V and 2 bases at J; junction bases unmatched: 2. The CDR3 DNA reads TGCGCCAGCAGCTTGGAGGGGGCCCGCAATCAGCCCCAGCATTTT. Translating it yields CASSLEGARNQPQHF.

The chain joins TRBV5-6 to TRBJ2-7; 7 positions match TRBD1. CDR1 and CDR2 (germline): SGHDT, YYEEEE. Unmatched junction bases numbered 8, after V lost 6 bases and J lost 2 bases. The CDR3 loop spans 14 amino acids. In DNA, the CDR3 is TGTGCCAGCAATTCCCCGGGACAGACCTACGAGCAGTACTTC. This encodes CASNSPGQTYEQYF.

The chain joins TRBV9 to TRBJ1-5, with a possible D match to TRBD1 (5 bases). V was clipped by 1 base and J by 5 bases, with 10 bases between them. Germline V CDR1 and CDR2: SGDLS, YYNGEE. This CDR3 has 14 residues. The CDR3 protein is CASSVSTGHQPQHF. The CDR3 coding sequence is TGTGCCAGCAGCGTAAGTACGGGACATCAGCCCCAGCATTTT.

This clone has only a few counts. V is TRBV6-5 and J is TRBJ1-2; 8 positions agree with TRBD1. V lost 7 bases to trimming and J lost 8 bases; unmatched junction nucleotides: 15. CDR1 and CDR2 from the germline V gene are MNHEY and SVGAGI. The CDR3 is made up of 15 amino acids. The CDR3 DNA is TGTGCCAGCAATAACCAAGGACAGGGAATGGGAGGCTACACCTTC. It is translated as CASNNQGQGMGGYTF.